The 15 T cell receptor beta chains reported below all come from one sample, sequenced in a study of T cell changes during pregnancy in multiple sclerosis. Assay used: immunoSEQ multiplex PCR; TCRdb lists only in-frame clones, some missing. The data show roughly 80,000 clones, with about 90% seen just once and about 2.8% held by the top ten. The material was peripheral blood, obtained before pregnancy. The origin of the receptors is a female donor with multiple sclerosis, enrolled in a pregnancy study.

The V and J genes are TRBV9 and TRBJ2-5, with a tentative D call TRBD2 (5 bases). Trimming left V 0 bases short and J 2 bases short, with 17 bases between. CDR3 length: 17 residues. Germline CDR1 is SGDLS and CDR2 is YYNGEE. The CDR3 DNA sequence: TGTGCCAGCAGCGTAGCGGTGGCAGGAAGGGAGCAAGAGACCCAGTACTTC. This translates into CASSVAVAGREQETQYF.

CDR3: CASSPPLAGSSYNEQFF. Written as DNA, the CDR3 is TGTGCCAGCAGCCCCCCTCTAGCGGGAAGCTCCTACAATGAGCAGTTCTTC. This chain links TRBV7-9 with TRBJ2-1; 9 positions match TRBD2. Germline-derived CDR1 and CDR2 are SEHNR and FQNEAQ (reference sequence). The trim removed 5 bases at V and 0 bases at J, leaving 8 bases unmatched. The CDR3 length is 17 residues.

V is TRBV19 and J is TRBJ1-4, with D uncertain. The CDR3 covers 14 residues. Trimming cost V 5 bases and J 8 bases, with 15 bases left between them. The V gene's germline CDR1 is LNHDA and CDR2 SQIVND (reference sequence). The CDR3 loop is CASSRAGLLEKLFF. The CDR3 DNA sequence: TGTGCCAGTAGTCGCGCGGGTCTATTAGAAAAACTGTTTTTT.

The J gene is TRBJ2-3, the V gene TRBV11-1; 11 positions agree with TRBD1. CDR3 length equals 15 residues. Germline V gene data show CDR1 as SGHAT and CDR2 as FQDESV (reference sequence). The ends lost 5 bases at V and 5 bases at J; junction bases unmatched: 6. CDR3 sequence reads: CASSPTGTGGDTQYF. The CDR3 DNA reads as TGTGCCAGCAGCCCGACCGGGACAGGGGGAGATACGCAGTATTTT.

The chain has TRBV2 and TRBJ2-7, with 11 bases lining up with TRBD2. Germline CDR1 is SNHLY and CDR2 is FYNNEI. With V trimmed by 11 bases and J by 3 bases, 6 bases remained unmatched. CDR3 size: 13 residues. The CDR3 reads CADSTSGSYEQYF. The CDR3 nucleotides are TGTGCCGACAGCACTAGCGGGAGCTACGAGCAGTACTTC. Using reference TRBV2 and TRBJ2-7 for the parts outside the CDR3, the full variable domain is EPEVTQTPSHQVTQMGQEVILRCVPISNHLYFYWYRQILGQKVEFLVSFYNNEISEKSEIFDDQFSVERPDGSNFTLKIRSTKLEDSAMYFCADSTSGSYEQYFGPGTRLTVT.

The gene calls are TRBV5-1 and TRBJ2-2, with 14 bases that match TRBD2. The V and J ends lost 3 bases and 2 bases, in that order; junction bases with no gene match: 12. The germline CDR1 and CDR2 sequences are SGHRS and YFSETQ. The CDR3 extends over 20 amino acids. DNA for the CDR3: TGCGCCAGCAGCTCCCGCCCGACTAGCGGGAGGGCAATAAACACCGGGGAGCTGTTTTTT. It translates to CASSSRPTSGRAINTGELFF.

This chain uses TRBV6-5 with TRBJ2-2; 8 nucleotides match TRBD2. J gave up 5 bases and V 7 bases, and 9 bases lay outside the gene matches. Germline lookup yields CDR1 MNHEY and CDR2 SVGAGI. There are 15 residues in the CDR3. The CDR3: CASTHREGETGELFF. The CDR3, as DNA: TGTGCCAGCACTCACCGGGAGGGCGAGACCGGGGAGCTGTTTTTT.

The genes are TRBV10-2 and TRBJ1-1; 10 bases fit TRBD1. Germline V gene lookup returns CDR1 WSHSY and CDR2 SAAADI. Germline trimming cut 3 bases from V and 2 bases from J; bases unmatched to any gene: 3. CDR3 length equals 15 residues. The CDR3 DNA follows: TGCGCCAGCAGTGACCGGGACAGGGGAAACACTGAAGCTTTCTTT. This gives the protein CASSDRDRGNTEAFF.

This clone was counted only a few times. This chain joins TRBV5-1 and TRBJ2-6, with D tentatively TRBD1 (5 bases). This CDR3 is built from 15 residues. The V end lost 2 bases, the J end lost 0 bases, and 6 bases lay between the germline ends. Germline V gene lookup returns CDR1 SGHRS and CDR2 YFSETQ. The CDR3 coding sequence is TGCGCCAGCAGCTTAAGGGGCTCTGGGGCCAACGTCCTGACTTTC. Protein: CASSLRGSGANVLTF.

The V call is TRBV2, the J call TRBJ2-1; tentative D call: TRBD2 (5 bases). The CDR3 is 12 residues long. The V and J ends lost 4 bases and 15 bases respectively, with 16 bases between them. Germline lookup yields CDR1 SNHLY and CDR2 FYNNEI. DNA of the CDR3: TGTGCCAGCAGTGGAGGCCTGGGAGAGTCGTTCTTC. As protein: CASSGGLGESFF.

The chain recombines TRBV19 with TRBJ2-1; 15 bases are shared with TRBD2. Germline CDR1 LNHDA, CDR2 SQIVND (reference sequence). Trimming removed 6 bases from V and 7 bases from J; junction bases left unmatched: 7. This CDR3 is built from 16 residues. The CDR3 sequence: CASRLGGLAGGNEQFF. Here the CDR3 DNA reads TGTGCCAGTAGACTGGGGGGACTAGCGGGAGGTAATGAGCAGTTCTTC.

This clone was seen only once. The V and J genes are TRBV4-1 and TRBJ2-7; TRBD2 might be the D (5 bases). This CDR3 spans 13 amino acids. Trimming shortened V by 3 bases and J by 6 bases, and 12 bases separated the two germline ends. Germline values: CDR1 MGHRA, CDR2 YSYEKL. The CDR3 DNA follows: TGCGCCAGCAGCCAGTACCTAGCCCTCGAGCAGTACTTC. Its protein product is CASSQYLALEQYF.

In nucleotides, the CDR3 is TGTGCCAGCACCCCCCCCCGGAACAGGCAATCGCTTCCCACCTTC. Translated: CASTPPRNRQSLPTF. The chain employs TRBV28 and TRBJ1-2; perhaps TRBD1 as D (5 bases). With 7 bases removed from V and 13 bases from J, the gap between germline ends came to 28 bases. CDR1 is MDHEN and CDR2 is SYDVKM in the germline V gene. The CDR3 totals 15 residues.

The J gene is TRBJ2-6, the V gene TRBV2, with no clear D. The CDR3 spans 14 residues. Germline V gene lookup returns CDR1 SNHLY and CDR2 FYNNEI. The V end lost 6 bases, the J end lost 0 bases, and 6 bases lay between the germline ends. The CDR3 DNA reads TGTGCCAGCAGCCAACACTCTGGGGCCAACGTCCTGACTTTC. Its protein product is CASSQHSGANVLTF.

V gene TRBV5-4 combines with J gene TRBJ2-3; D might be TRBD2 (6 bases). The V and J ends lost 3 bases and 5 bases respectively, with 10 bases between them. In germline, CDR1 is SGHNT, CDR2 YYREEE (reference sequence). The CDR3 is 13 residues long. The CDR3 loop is CASSYTGGDTQYF. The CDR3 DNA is TGTGCCAGCAGCTATACCGGGGGAGATACGCAGTATTTT.